The 21 T cell receptor beta chains presented below share a single source sample, sequenced in a study of blood T cell repertoires in COVID-19. The repertoire was sequenced with immunoSEQ multiplex PCR; TCRdb's copy has only in-frame clones and lacks some. The table has roughly 200,000 clones, more than 80% seen once. Material: PBMCs or T cells enriched from blood (not recorded which). All receptors derive from a woman between 35 and 50 years old with acute COVID-19.

The chain carries TRBV18 and TRBJ1-1; a weak D match, TRBD1 (5 bases). The germline V gene has CDR1 KGHSH and CDR2 LQKENI. The CDR3 extends over 15 amino acids. V lost 3 bases and J 1 base, leaving 12 bases between the germline ends. This CDR3 reads CASSPGAGGNTEAFF. The CDR3 DNA sequence: TGTGCCAGCTCACCCGGTGCGGGGGGGAACACTGAAGCTTTCTTT.

This clone was seen once. CDR3 residues: CASSVDQGMNTEAFF. CDR3 sequence (DNA): TGTGCCAGCAGCGTAGATCAGGGAATGAACACTGAAGCTTTCTTT. The V and J genes are TRBV9 and TRBJ1-1, with D perhaps TRBD1 (5 bases). The V gene's germline CDR1 is SGDLS and CDR2 YYNGEE. Trimming removed 0 bases from V and 0 bases from J, with 9 bases in between. This CDR3 is 15 amino acids long. The variable domain in full, with the rest retrieved from reference TRBV9 and TRBJ1-1, is DSGVTQTPKHLITATGQRVTLRCSPRSGDLSVYWYQQSLDQGLQFLIQYYNGEERAKGNILERFSAQQFPDLHSELNLSSLELGDSALYFCASSVDQGMNTEAFFGQGTRLTVV.

The J gene is TRBJ2-1, the V gene TRBV5-6, with 7 bases lining up with TRBD1. The CDR3 sequence is 16 residues long. With V trimmed by 0 bases and J by 4 bases, 7 bases remained unmatched. Per the germline V gene, CDR1 is SGHDT and CDR2 is YYEEEE. In nucleotides, the CDR3 is TGTGCCAGCAGCTTGGTCAGGGGGTCATTGTACAATGAGCAGTTCTTC. Amino acids: CASSLVRGSLYNEQFF.

The chain recombines TRBV5-4 with TRBJ1-3, with 8 bases that match TRBD1. V dropped 4 bases and J dropped 1; count of bases not matched to a gene: 4. Germline V gene data show CDR1 as SGHNT and CDR2 as YYREEE (reference sequence). The CDR3 extends over 15 amino acids. CDR3 sequence: CASSPNRGSGNTIYF. The CDR3 coding sequence is TGTGCCAGCAGCCCAAACAGGGGGTCTGGAAACACCATATATTTT. Full variable domain (outside the CDR3, taken from reference TRBV5-4 and TRBJ1-3): ETGVTQSPTHLIKTRGQQVTLRCSSQSGHNTVSWYQQALGQGPQFIFQYYREEENGRGNFPPRFSGLQFPNYSSELNVNALELDDSALYLCASSPNRGSGNTIYFGEGSWLTVV.

The chain carries TRBV15 and TRBJ1-6; 8 positions match TRBD1. Germline CDR1 and CDR2: LNHNV and YYDKDF (reference sequence). Losses at the gene ends were 0 bases for V and 10 bases for J; bases not matched to a gene: 20. The CDR3 consists of 20 residues. The CDR3 protein is CATSRDRSPLTGGAGSPLHF. The CDR3 DNA follows: TGTGCCACCAGCAGAGATCGGTCGCCCTTAACAGGGGGGGCTGGGTCACCCCTCCACTTT.

The V and J genes are TRBV5-1 and TRBJ1-6, with a weak D call TRBD1 (6 bases). The CDR3 totals 14 residues. Germline assignment: CDR1 SGHRS and CDR2 YFSETQ. V lost 0 bases and J 12 bases, leaving 13 bases between the germline ends. CDR3 protein: CASSLGTALRPLHF. The CDR3 nucleotides are TGCGCCAGCAGCTTGGGGACAGCGTTGAGACCCCTCCACTTT.

CDR3 nucleotides: TGTGCCAGCAGCTTGGTGACGGGACACTCGAACACTGAAGCTTTCTTT. Translated, it gives CASSLVTGHSNTEAFF. The V gene is TRBV5-6, the J gene TRBJ1-1; TRBD1 might be the D (6 bases). The CDR3 has 16 amino acids. Germline-derived CDR1 and CDR2 are SGHDT and YYEEEE. V lost 0 bases and J 1 base, leaving 13 bases between the germline ends.

The J gene is TRBJ1-2, the V gene TRBV10-3, with a possible D match to TRBD1 (5 bases). CDR1 and CDR2 (germline): ENHRY, SYGVKD. The V gene lost 10 bases and the J gene lost 9 bases, with 18 bases spanning the gap. The CDR3 sequence is 12 residues long. CDR3 residues: CATEGAALRYTF. The CDR3 nucleotides are TGTGCCACTGAAGGGGCAGCTCTACGCTACACCTTC.

This chain uses TRBV2 with TRBJ1-5, with TRBD1 as a possible D gene (5 bases). Germline V gene lookup returns CDR1 SNHLY and CDR2 FYNNEI. The ends were cut back, 5 bases at V and 0 bases at J, with 20 bases in the middle. The length of the CDR3 is 18 residues. CDR3 coding DNA: TGTGCCAGCAGTATCGGCCACGGGCGGGGACCTAGCAATCAGCCCCAGCATTTT. As protein: CASSIGHGRGPSNQPQHF.

The chain has TRBV7-2 and TRBJ2-1; 7 bases align to TRBD1. This CDR3 has 15 amino acids. Germline lookup yields CDR1 SGHTA and CDR2 FQGNSA. The ends lost 2 bases at V and 5 bases at J; junction bases unmatched: 6. The CDR3 protein is CASSLRAGGHNEQFF. CDR3 DNA: TGTGCCAGCAGCTTAAGGGCAGGGGGTCACAATGAGCAGTTCTTC.

This clone was recorded once. The chain employs TRBV27 and TRBJ1-1, with no clear D. The germline V gene encodes CDR1 MNHEY and CDR2 SMNVEV (reference sequence). This CDR3 region has 14 residues. V lost 2 bases and J 2 bases, leaving 9 bases between the germline ends. This CDR3 is CASSLGQENTEAFF. DNA for the CDR3: TGTGCCAGCAGTTTAGGGCAGGAAAACACTGAAGCTTTCTTT.

The V gene is TRBV19, the J gene TRBJ1-4, with 7 bases aligning to TRBD1. J gave up 8 bases and V 6 bases, and 6 bases lay outside the gene matches. The length of the CDR3 is 13 residues. Germline V lookup: CDR1 LNHDA, CDR2 SQIVND (reference sequence). DNA of the CDR3: TGTGCCAGTAGAATTCCGGGACAGGAAAAACTGTTTTTT. This gives the protein CASRIPGQEKLFF.

This rearrangement joins TRBV6-2 or TRBV6-3 to TRBJ1-6, with TRBD1 matching 11 bases. V was pared by 2 bases and J by 10 bases, with 4 bases of the junction left unmatched. The length of the CDR3 is 15 residues. From germline, CDR1 is MNHEY and CDR2 SVGEGT. The CDR3 sequence: CASSYAGQGESPLHF. CDR3 sequence (DNA): TGTGCCAGCAGTTACGCGGGACAGGGGGAGTCACCCCTCCACTTT.

The rearrangement links TRBV6-2 or TRBV6-3 to TRBJ2-7; 7 bases line up with TRBD2. CDR1 is MNHEY, CDR2 SVGEGT, per germline. J gave up 3 bases and V 6 bases, and 5 bases lay outside the gene matches. The CDR3 is 13 residues long. This chain's CDR3 is CASSFGLVYEQYF. The DNA of the CDR3 is TGTGCCAGCAGCTTTGGACTAGTCTACGAGCAGTACTTC.

V and J are TRBV10-2 and TRBJ1-2, with 9 bases matching TRBD1. The V segment lost 8 bases and the J segment 2 bases; nucleotides outside the gene matches: 3. The CDR3 extends over 13 amino acids. Looked up from germline, CDR1 is WSHSY and CDR2 is SAAADI. CDR3 nucleotides: TGCGCCAGCCAAGGACAGGGGAACTATGGCTACACCTTC. It specifies CASQGQGNYGYTF.

As regards this clone: Compared with germline, one end of the junction differs, possibly owing to a read error. The chain uses TRBV4-1 and TRBJ1-2, with D maybe TRBD1 (6 bases). The CDR3 consists of 16 residues. CDR1 and CDR2 (germline): MGHRA, YSYEKL. The DNA of the CDR3 is TGCACCAGCAGCCAAGATAATCCAACAGGGAACTATGGCTACACCTTC. It is translated as CTSSQDNPTGNYGYTF.

This chain links TRBV9 with TRBJ1-2; 8 nucleotides agree with TRBD1. Germline V gene lookup returns CDR1 SGDLS and CDR2 YYNGEE. This CDR3 comprises 16 residues. J gave up 4 bases and V 3 bases, and 11 bases lay outside the gene matches. The CDR3 DNA is TGTGCCAGCAGCGCGCCGGGGACAGGACCTTCCTATGGCTACACCTTC. Protein sequence: CASSAPGTGPSYGYTF.

The V call is TRBV12-3 or TRBV12-4, the J call TRBJ1-2, with a tentative D call TRBD1 (6 bases). Deletions cut 1 base from V and 5 bases from J, with 8 bases between. This CDR3 is built from 13 residues. This CDR3 is CASSLGGTYGYTF. The CDR3 bases are TGTGCCAGCAGTTTAGGTGGGACATATGGCTACACCTTC.

The CDR3 is CASSFFQTRLFF. The CDR3 DNA reads TGTGCCAGCAGCTTCTTCCAGACTAGACTGTTTTTT. The V gene is TRBV5-8, the J gene TRBJ1-4; D is unclear. Germline V gives CDR1 SGHTS, CDR2 YDEGEE. V lost 2 bases and J lost 13, with 12 bases in between. The length of the CDR3 is 12 residues.

The rearrangement joins TRBV7-9 to TRBJ1-4; 7 bases agree with TRBD1. From germline, CDR1 is SEHNR and CDR2 FQNEAQ (reference sequence). V lost 3 bases and J lost 7; bases outside the gene matches: 5. CDR3 length: 14 amino acids. The CDR3 DNA follows: TGTGCCAGCAGCTTCAGGACAGGTAGTGAAAAACTGTTTTTT. This codes for CASSFRTGSEKLFF.

The chain combines TRBV5-6 with TRBJ2-2, with a weak D call TRBD1 (6 bases). Germline-derived CDR1 and CDR2 are SGHDT and YYEEEE. This CDR3 region has 16 residues. Trimming left V 0 bases short and J 6 bases short, with 15 bases between. CDR3: CASSLEGGGVSGELFF. CDR3 nucleotides: TGTGCCAGCAGCTTGGAAGGGGGTGGTGTGTCCGGGGAGCTGTTTTTT.